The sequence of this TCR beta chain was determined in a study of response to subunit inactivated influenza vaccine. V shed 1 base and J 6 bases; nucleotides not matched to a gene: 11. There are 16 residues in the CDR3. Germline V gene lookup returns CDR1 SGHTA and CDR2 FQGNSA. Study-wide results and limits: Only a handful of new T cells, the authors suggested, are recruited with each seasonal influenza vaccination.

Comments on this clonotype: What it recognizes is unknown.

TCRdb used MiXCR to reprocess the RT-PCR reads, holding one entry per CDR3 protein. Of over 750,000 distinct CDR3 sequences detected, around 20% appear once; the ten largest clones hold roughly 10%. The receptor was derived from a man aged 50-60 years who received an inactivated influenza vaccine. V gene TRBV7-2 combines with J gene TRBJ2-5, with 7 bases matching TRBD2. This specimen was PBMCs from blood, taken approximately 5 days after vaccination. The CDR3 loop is CASSLGGGRAVKTQYF. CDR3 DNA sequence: TGTGCCAGCAGCTTAGGTGGTGGGAGGGCCGTAAAGACCCAGTACTTC.